The rows below give T cell receptor beta chains drawn from one sample of a study of blood T cell repertoires in COVID-19. The protocol was immunoSEQ multiplex PCR, while the TCRdb copy is restricted to in-frame clones and leaves out a portion. The sample contains 210,000 or so clones, less than 85% of which appear only once. Sequences were obtained from peripheral blood. The receptors stem from a woman older than 75 with COVID-19, enrolled during active disease. CDR3s include the opening cysteine and the closing phenylalanine or tryptophan. The order of the fields is clone size, J gene, D gene, V gene, CDR3 protein, CDR3 DNA. The D gene is left open where the match is weak. Part of the rows lack a size; the others show once, few, many or a class for expanded clones.

- TRBJ1-1 - TRBV5-1 CASSFQGGMNTEAFF TGCGCCAGCAGCTTTCAGGGTGGAATGAACACTGAAGCTTTCTTT
- TRBJ1-2 TRBD1 TRBV6-5 CASSSNLGQVKGYTF TGTGCCAGCAGTTCTAACCTCGGACAGGTTAAGGGCTACACCTTC
- TRBJ2-6 - TRBV11-2 CASNPGVANVLTF TGTGCCAGCAATCCGGGGGTGGCCAACGTCCTGACTTTC
- TRBJ1-3 - TRBV19 CASNSGSFSGNTIYF TGTGCCAGCAACTCAGGGTCTTTCTCTGGAAACACCATATATTTT
- TRBJ1-2 TRBD1 TRBV5-6 CASRLSLGDRGAYGYTF TGTGCCAGCAGGTTGTCGTTGGGGGACAGGGGAGCCTATGGCTACACCTTC
- TRBJ2-2 TRBD2 TRBV10-3 CAISARGPGGPTGELFF TGTGCCATCAGCGCCCGTGGCCCGGGAGGGCCAACCGGGGAGCTGTTTTTT
- TRBJ2-5 - TRBV28 CASSLSGRKYF TGTGCCAGCAGTTTATCGGGAAGGAAGTACTTC
- TRBJ1-4 - TRBV7-2 CASSLGRQGKLFF TGTGCCAGCAGCTTAGGACGCCAGGGGAAACTGTTTTTT
- TRBJ2-3 - TRBV28 CASLSPTDTQYF TGTGCCAGCTTATCCCCCACAGATACGCAGTATTTT
- TRBJ1-6 TRBD1 TRBV6-5 CASRDRGHSPLHF TGTGCCAGCAGGGACAGGGGGCATTCACCCCTCCACTTT
few TRBJ2-5 TRBD2 TRBV25-1 CASSVRLAGEETQYF TGTGCCAGCAGTGTCCGACTAGCGGGGGAAGAGACCCAGTACTTC
- TRBJ1-4 TRBD1 TRBV5-1 CASSRLTGLGEKLFF TGCGCCAGCAGCAGACTGACAGGGTTGGGCGAAAAACTGTTTTTT
once TRBJ1-5 - TRBV5-6 CASSLAGRGSPIQPQHF TGTGCCAGCAGCTTGGCCGGTCGAGGGTCCCCGATTCAGCCCCAGCATTTT
- TRBJ2-3 TRBD2 TRBV5-1 CASSGTGTSGTDTQYF TGCGCCAGCAGCGGAACCGGGACTAGCGGCACAGATACGCAGTATTTT
- TRBJ2-5 - TRBV5-6 CASTRGGETQYF TGTGCCAGCACCCGAGGAGGGGAGACCCAGTACTTC
- TRBJ2-2 - TRBV11-2 CASIPRANRDPTGELFF TGTGCCAGCATCCCTAGGGCGAACAGGGACCCCACCGGGGAGCTGTTTTTT
few TRBJ2-3 - TRBV7-9 CASSLASSTDTQYF TGTGCCAGCAGCTTAGCTTCTAGCACAGATACGCAGTATTTT
- TRBJ1-2 - TRBV20-1 CSALGANGYTF TGCAGTGCTTTGGGGGCGAACGGCTACACCTTC
few TRBJ2-1 TRBD2 TRBV4-1 CASSGTSGYNEQFF TGCGCCAGCAGTGGGACTAGCGGATACAATGAGCAGTTCTTC
- TRBJ1-5 - TRBV18 CASQAGGDQPQHF TGTGCCAGCCAGGCGGGGGGCGATCAGCCCCAGCATTTT
- TRBJ2-1 - TRBV14 CASSQDLSAGALAYNEQFF TGTGCCAGCAGCCAAGATCTTTCGGCAGGGGCTCTCGCCTACAATGAGCAGTTCTTC
- TRBJ1-4 - TRBV29-1 CSVAKGREKLFF TGCAGCGTCGCCAAGGGGAGGGAAAAACTGTTTTTT
- TRBJ1-2 - TRBV10-3 CAISVGAYSYGYTF TGTGCCATCAGTGTGGGGGCCTATAGCTATGGCTACACCTTC
- TRBJ1-2 - TRBV1 CTSSPETAGGGYTF TGCACCAGCAGCCCTGAGACGGCAGGGGGGGGCTACACCTTC
once TRBJ1-6 TRBD1 TRBV4-1 CASSQGTGLNSPLHF TGCGCCAGCAGCCAGGGGACAGGGTTAAATTCACCCCTCCACTTT
- TRBJ2-6 - TRBV4-2 CASSQDGDRHRLANVLTF TGTGCCAGCAGCCAAGATGGAGACAGACACAGATTGGCCAACGTCCTGACTTTC
- TRBJ2-7 - TRBV5-1 CASSLRSNYEQYF TGCGCCAGCAGCTTGAGGAGTAACTACGAGCAGTACTTC
- TRBJ1-1 - TRBV30 CAWSVERRDRLGTEAFF TGTGCCTGGAGTGTAGAGAGACGTGATAGGCTAGGCACTGAAGCTTTCTTT
- TRBJ1-3 - TRBV5-1 CASSIDSRGNTIYF TGCGCCAGCAGCATTGACAGCCGGGGAAACACCATATATTTT
- TRBJ1-4 - TRBV7-2 CASSLEWAGPDEKLFF TGTGCCAGCAGCTTAGAGTGGGCAGGGCCCGATGAAAAACTGTTTTTT
- TRBJ1-5 - TRBV12-3/TRBV12-4 CASSPGTQPQHF TGTGCCAGCAGCCCCGGGACACAGCCCCAGCATTTT
once TRBJ2-5 TRBD2 TRBV5-4 CASSRTSGDVKTQYF TGTGCCAGCAGCCGGACTAGCGGGGATGTTAAGACCCAGTACTTC
- TRBJ2-1 TRBD2 TRBV19 CASTRGSGVSGNEQFF TGTGCCAGCACAAGGGGTAGCGGGGTGTCAGGCAATGAGCAGTTCTTC
- TRBJ2-1 TRBD2 TRBV5-1 CASSLGLLRTSDNEQFF TGCGCCAGCAGCTTAGGCCTACTTCGGACTAGCGACAATGAGCAGTTCTTC
- TRBJ1-2 - TRBV5-1 CASSLDAGAPGYTF TGCGCCAGCAGCTTGGATGCGGGGGCCCCTGGCTACACCTTC
- TRBJ1-2 - TRBV5-5 CASSPQWSGYTF TGTGCCAGCAGCCCGCAGTGGAGTGGCTACACCTTC
- TRBJ1-5 TRBD1 TRBV6-5 CASRWDRDQPQHF TGTGCCAGCAGGTGGGACAGGGACCAGCCCCAGCATTTT
once TRBJ1-4 - TRBV24-1 CATMGGIDEKLFF TGTGCCACCATGGGAGGGATCGATGAAAAACTGTTTTTT
- TRBJ2-5 - TRBV19 CASSMGLAQETQYF TGTGCCAGTAGTATGGGCCTAGCGCAAGAGACCCAGTACTTC
once TRBJ2-1 - TRBV3-1/TRBV3-2 CASSHTAGGNNEQFF TGTGCCAGCAGCCATACCGCTGGCGGGAACAATGAGCAGTTCTTC
- TRBJ2-7 TRBD1 TRBV18 CASSETGGAALYEQYF TGTGCCAGCTCAGAGACAGGGGGCGCGGCACTATACGAGCAGTACTTC
- TRBJ2-7 - TRBV5-1 CASSLDRAPNEQYF TGCGCCAGCAGCTTGGACAGGGCTCCCAACGAGCAGTACTTC
- TRBJ2-7 - TRBV10-2 CASSETGDSYEQYF TGCGCCAGCAGTGAGACAGGCGATTCCTACGAGCAGTACTTC
- TRBJ1-3 - TRBV5-5 CASSLATDYSGNTIYF TGTGCCAGCAGCTTGGCGACGGACTACTCTGGAAACACCATATATTTT
- TRBJ2-3 TRBD1 TRBV19 CASSIEQGAISDTQYF TGTGCCAGTAGTATCGAGCAGGGGGCTATTTCAGATACGCAGTATTTT
- TRBJ2-2 TRBD1 TRBV7-9 CASSLSPGGTGELFF TGTGCCAGCAGCTTAAGTCCAGGGGGCACCGGGGAGCTGTTTTTT
- TRBJ2-4 - TRBV27 CASRQTAKNIQYF TGTGCCAGCAGACAGACAGCGAAAAACATTCAGTACTTC
- TRBJ2-3 TRBD2 TRBV18 CASSPRTGGKDTQYF TGTGCCAGCTCACCTAGAACGGGGGGAAAAGATACGCAGTATTTT
- TRBJ1-1 - TRBV3-1/TRBV3-2 CASSQVGGSNTEAFF TGTGCCAGCAGCCAAGTCGGCGGATCGAACACTGAAGCTTTCTTT
- TRBJ1-2 - TRBV5-4 CASSLRQGRFGYTF TGTGCCAGCAGCTTGAGGCAGGGTAGGTTCGGCTACACCTTC
once TRBJ2-6 TRBD1 TRBV7-9 CASSALDRATGANVLTF TGTGCCAGCAGCGCCTTGGACAGGGCAACTGGGGCCAACGTCCTGACTTTC
- TRBJ2-7 TRBD1 TRBV19 CASRLLGEGQGAYEQYF TGTGCCAGTAGGCTCCTGGGTGAGGGACAGGGGGCCTACGAGCAGTACTTC